This T cell receptor (beta chain) was sequenced in a study of siplizumab effects on memory and regulatory T cells. Study-level findings and limits: The authors did not confirm suppressive function in proliferating Tregs from siplizumab cultures.

Sequenced by immunoSEQ multiplex PCR; TCRdb stores in-frame clones only, minus some. The table includes 80,000 to 95,000 clones, just under 95% detected once. The V end was cut by 2 bases, the J end by 5 bases, with 11 bases between. CDR1 and CDR2 (germline): SGDLS, YYNGEE. The CDR3 sequence is 13 residues long. Points on this clone: Antigen specificity is unknown.

The genes are TRBV9 and TRBJ2-7; D remains unclear. This TCR derives from a human donor in good health. The sequenced sample consisted of CD8+ T cells sorted from blood. CDR3 DNA: TGTGCCAGCAGCGTGGGGTCCCCTGACGAGCAGTACTTC. Its translation is CASSVGSPDEQYF.